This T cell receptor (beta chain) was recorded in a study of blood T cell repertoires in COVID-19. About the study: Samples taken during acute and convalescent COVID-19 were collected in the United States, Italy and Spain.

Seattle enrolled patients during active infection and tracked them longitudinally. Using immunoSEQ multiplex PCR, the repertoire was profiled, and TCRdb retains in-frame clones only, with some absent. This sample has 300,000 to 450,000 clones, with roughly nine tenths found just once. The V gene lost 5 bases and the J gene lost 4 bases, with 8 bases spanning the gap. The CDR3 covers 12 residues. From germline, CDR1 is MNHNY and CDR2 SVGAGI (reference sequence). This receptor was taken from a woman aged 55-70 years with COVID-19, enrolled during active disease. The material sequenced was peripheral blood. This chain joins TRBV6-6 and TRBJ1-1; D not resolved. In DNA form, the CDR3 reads TGTGCCAGCAGTGCCCTAATCACTGAAGCTTTCTTT. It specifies CASSALITEAFF.